This TCR beta chain was identified in a study of CD8+ T cells in alopecia areata. PBMCs served as the source from which CD4+ and CD8+ T cells were sorted. cDNA prepared by RNA extraction and subsequent reverse transcription served as the template for sequencing. Only in-frame clones appear in the TCRdb table, and some are missing; sequencing was by immunoSEQ multiplex PCR. Of more than 110,000 clones listed, around three fifths are singletons. The germline V gene encodes CDR1 SGHRS and CDR2 YFSETQ. The CDR3 has 14 amino acids. Trimming shortened V by 0 bases and J by 5 bases, and 11 bases separated the two germline ends.

The rearrangement joins TRBV5-1 to TRBJ1-1; D possibly corresponds to TRBD1 (6 bases). The source of this sequence is a human donor with alopecia areata. This specimen was CD4+ T cells sorted from blood, taken at week 0. The CDR3 DNA is TGCGCCAGCAGCTTGGGAGGGGGAAGGACTGAAGCTTTCTTT. Protein sequence: CASSLGGGRTEAFF.